The next 19 T cell receptor beta chains were all read from a single sample in a study of Ad26.COV2.S vaccination and SARS-CoV-2 variants. Noted treatment: around 19 received Ad26.COV2.S at low or high dose, single or two shots; about 5 received placebo; per-sample allocation not given. Samples analyzed were those drawn on day 63 after the first vaccine or placebo injection. Using immunoSEQ multiplex PCR, the repertoire was profiled, and TCRdb retains in-frame clones only, with some absent. The sample includes 410,000 or so clones, 80% to 95% of them seen just once. The sample here was peripheral blood, taken in a trial of Ad26.COV2.S vaccine versus placebo. These receptors were taken from a person between 18 and 65 years old who received the Ad26.COV2.S COVID-19 vaccine or a placebo.

This clone appeared a single time. The gene calls are TRBV28 and TRBJ2-7; 8 positions agree with TRBD2. CDR1 is MDHEN and CDR2 is SYDVKM in the germline V gene. V dropped 2 bases and J dropped 6; count of bases not matched to a gene: 15. CDR3 length: 17 amino acids. For the CDR3, the DNA is TGTGCCAGCAGTTTACTGACTAGCGAAACCTTGGGTATCGAGCAGTACTTC. This gives the protein CASSLLTSETLGIEQYF.

The chain employs TRBV4-3 and TRBJ2-1; 7 bases are shared with TRBD2. J gave up 8 bases and V 0 bases, and 7 bases lay outside the gene matches. Germline CDR1 LGHNA, CDR2 YSLEER. CDR3 length equals 15 residues. The CDR3, as DNA: TGCGCCAGCAGCCAAGAAGGACTAGTATACCATGAGCAGTTCTTC. Protein: CASSQEGLVYHEQFF.

The V call is TRBV7-7, the J call TRBJ1-3; D is perhaps TRBD1 (6 bases). CDR1 and CDR2 from the germline V gene are SSHAT and FNYEAQ (reference sequence). The CDR3 totals 15 residues. The V gene lost 1 base and the J gene lost 2 bases, with 9 bases spanning the gap. This chain's CDR3 is CASSLEPGAGNTIYF. In DNA form, the CDR3 reads TGTGCCAGCAGCTTAGAACCAGGGGCTGGAAACACCATATATTTT. The full variable domain, in which reference TRBV7-7 and TRBJ1-3 provide the parts outside the CDR3, is GAGVSQSPRYKVTKRGQDVTLRCDPISSHATLYWYQQALGQGPEFLTYFNYEAQPDKSGLPSDRFSAERPEGSISTLTIQRTEQRDSAMYRCASSLEPGAGNTIYFGEGSWLTVV.

This clone was seen a single time. The rearrangement links TRBV24-1 to TRBJ2-1, with 7 bases lining up with TRBD1. Germline V gene lookup returns CDR1 KGHDR and CDR2 SFDVKD. The CDR3 is 17 residues long. Trimming took 3 bases from V and 4 from J; bases not matched to a gene: 11. The chain's CDR3 is CATSDVRTGPFYNEQFF. The CDR3 DNA follows: TGTGCCACCAGTGATGTAAGGACAGGACCATTTTACAATGAGCAGTTCTTC.

This rearrangement joins TRBV14 to TRBJ2-7, with D possibly being TRBD2 (5 bases). Germline V lookup: CDR1 SGHDN, CDR2 FVKESK. Trimming cost V 4 bases and J 0 bases, with 13 bases left between them. The CDR3 length is 15 residues. CDR3 coding DNA: TGTGCCAGCAGCCCATCCTTGGGGAGCTCCTACGAGCAGTACTTC. It encodes CASSPSLGSSYEQYF.

The rearrangement joins TRBV6-5 to TRBJ1-6, with D unclear. V shed 5 bases and J shed 6 bases, with 8 bases lying between them. This CDR3 has 13 residues. Per germline, CDR1 MNHEY and CDR2 SVGAGI. Written as DNA, the CDR3 is TGTGCCAGCAGTCCCCTTAGTAATTCACCCCTCCACTTT. Encoded protein: CASSPLSNSPLHF.

The chain recombines TRBV28 with TRBJ2-4; D might be TRBD1 or TRBD2, each matching 5 bases. Germline lookup yields CDR1 MDHEN and CDR2 SYDVKM. Trimming left V 4 bases short and J 2 bases short, with 6 bases between. The CDR3 contains 13 residues. DNA for the CDR3: TGTGCCAGCAGTTGGGGGACCAAAAACATTCAGTACTTC. Its translation is CASSWGTKNIQYF.

This chain links TRBV2 with TRBJ1-4; the D is unclear. From germline, CDR1 is SNHLY and CDR2 FYNNEI. The CDR3 extends over 15 amino acids. Trimming shortened V by 5 bases and J by 2 bases, and 12 bases separated the two germline ends. The CDR3 nucleotides are TGTGCCAGCAGTTCCCTCTCAGTGACTAATGAAAAACTGTTTTTT. This gives the protein CASSSLSVTNEKLFF.

The rearrangement joins TRBV10-3 to TRBJ2-7, with D possibly matching TRBD1 (6 bases). The V end lost 4 bases, the J end lost 0 bases, and 10 bases lay between the germline ends. CDR3 length equals 14 residues. Germline CDR1 ENHRY, CDR2 SYGVKD. DNA for the CDR3: TGTGCCATCAGTGGGACAGAGAGCTCCTACGAGCAGTACTTC. Translated: CAISGTESSYEQYF.

The rearrangement uses TRBV6-5 and TRBJ2-5; 8 positions match TRBD1. The junction had 7 bases not matched to a gene; V was cut back by 2 bases and J by 5 bases. The germline V gene encodes CDR1 MNHEY and CDR2 SVGAGI. The CDR3 contains 15 residues. The CDR3 spells CASSYADRAGETQYF. The CDR3 DNA reads TGTGCCAGCAGTTACGCGGACAGGGCGGGCGAGACCCAGTACTTC.

This chain connects TRBV18 to TRBJ1-2, with 7 bases that match TRBD1. The CDR3 is 15 residues long. Trimming at V came to 6 bases and at J to 4 bases, leaving 11 bases not matched to a gene. Germline values: CDR1 KGHSH, CDR2 LQKENI. CDR3 loop: CASSFKRDSSYGYTF. The CDR3 DNA sequence: TGTGCCAGCTCGTTTAAAAGGGACAGCTCCTATGGCTACACCTTC.

The chain employs TRBV7-8 and TRBJ1-2; tentative D call: TRBD1 (6 bases). Germline V lookup: CDR1 SGHVS, CDR2 FQNEAQ. With 2 bases removed from V and 1 base from J, the gap between germline ends came to 14 bases. The CDR3 runs to 16 residues. The CDR3: CASSLYGGGVNYGYTF. The CDR3 DNA reads TGTGCCAGCAGCTTATATGGGGGGGGCGTTAACTATGGCTACACCTTC.

A word on this clone: This specimen includes other DNA sequences encoding the same CDR3. As DNA, the CDR3 is TGTGCCAGTAGTATAGAGGGGACCAGCTCCTACAATGAGCAGTTCTTC. Protein sequence: CASSIEGTSSYNEQFF. The chain couples TRBV19 to TRBJ2-1, with D possibly called TRBD1 or TRBD2 (5 bases each). This CDR3 has 16 residues. V was clipped by 0 bases and J by 0 bases, with 9 bases between them. Looked up from germline, CDR1 is LNHDA and CDR2 is SQIVND (reference sequence).

This chain connects TRBV7-9 to TRBJ1-5; the D is unclear. Trimming removed 5 bases from V and 2 bases from J, with 4 bases in between. Per germline, CDR1 SEHNR and CDR2 FQNEAQ (reference sequence). This CDR3 is 12 amino acids long. This CDR3 is CASSAGNQPQHF. CDR3 DNA sequence: TGTGCCAGCAGCGCGGGCAATCAGCCCCAGCATTTT. Full variable domain (missing parts from reference TRBV7-9 and TRBJ1-5): DTGVSQNPRHKITKRGQNVTFRCDPISEHNRLYWYRQTLGQGPEFLTYFQNEAQLEKSRLLSDRFSAERPKGSFSTLEIQRTEQGDSAMYLCASSAGNQPQHFGDGTRLSIL.

A note on this clone: The same CDR3 is also encoded by other DNA sequences in this sample. The V gene is TRBV28, the J gene TRBJ1-1, with 7 positions matching TRBD1. The germline CDR1 and CDR2 sequences are MDHEN and SYDVKM. V was pared by 3 bases and J by 0 bases, with 4 bases of the junction left unmatched. This CDR3 contains 15 residues. This CDR3 is CASSFRQGLNTEAFF. The CDR3 region has the DNA TGTGCCAGCAGTTTTAGACAGGGTTTGAACACTGAAGCTTTCTTT.

The chain employs TRBV19 and TRBJ2-1; 8 positions agree with TRBD2. This CDR3 has 15 amino acids. Germline assignment: CDR1 LNHDA and CDR2 SQIVND (reference sequence). J gave up 3 bases and V 5 bases, and 6 bases lay outside the gene matches. CDR3 sequence: CASSLTSGIYNEQFF. In nucleotides, the CDR3 is TGTGCCAGTAGTCTCACTAGCGGAATCTACAATGAGCAGTTCTTC.

V and J are TRBV27 and TRBJ2-5; D possibly matches TRBD1 or TRBD2 (6 bases each). This CDR3 spans 14 amino acids. Trimming took off 1 base at V and 3 bases at J, with 9 bases between the two ends. Germline lookup yields CDR1 MNHEY and CDR2 SMNVEV (reference sequence). CDR3 nucleotides: TGTGCCAGCAGTTTATTAGGGGGGAAAGAGACCCAGTACTTC. Its protein product is CASSLLGGKETQYF.

This chain links TRBV27 with TRBJ1-3; D is possibly TRBD1 (5 bases). V was clipped by 3 bases and J by 2 bases, with 8 bases between them. This CDR3 has 14 amino acids. CDR1 MNHEY and CDR2 SMNVEV come from the germline V gene (reference sequence). The CDR3 nucleotides are TGTGCCAGCAGTTTTCAGGGCGCTGGAAACACCATATATTTT. Amino acids: CASSFQGAGNTIYF.

The chain is built from TRBV4-3 and TRBJ1-3; 10 bases map to TRBD1. Germline values: CDR1 LGHNA, CDR2 YSLEER. Unmatched junction bases numbered 11, after V lost 3 bases and J lost 0 bases. This CDR3 is built from 19 residues. The CDR3 bases are TGCGCCAGCAGCCAGGTTACGGGACAGGGGCCATACTCTGGAAACACCATATATTTT. Residues: CASSQVTGQGPYSGNTIYF.